One sample yielded the 22 T cell receptor beta chains listed below, sequenced in a study of response to subunit inactivated influenza vaccine. TCRdb re-called the RT-PCR reads with MiXCR, one entry per CDR3 protein. The sample lists a few hundred thousand distinct CDR3 sequences, around 22% occurring once. This specimen consisted of PBMCs from blood, obtained less than 22 months after vaccination. The origin of the receptors is a man between 45 and 75 years old who received an inactivated influenza vaccine.

V is TRBV27 and J is TRBJ2-7; 8 nucleotides line up with TRBD1. The length of the CDR3 is 15 residues. The germline V gene has CDR1 MNHEY and CDR2 SMNVEV (reference sequence). The V and J ends lost 3 bases and 3 bases, in that order; junction bases with no gene match: 7. The CDR3 DNA sequence: TGTGCCAGCAGTTTGGAGACAGGGGCCCACTACGAGCAGTACTTC. Translating gives CASSLETGAHYEQYF.

V and J are TRBV20-1 and TRBJ2-6; D is undetermined. This CDR3 contains 19 residues. Germline CDR1 reads DFQATT; CDR2 reads SNEGSKA (reference sequence). V shed 0 bases and J shed 2 bases, with 20 bases lying between them. CDR3 region: CSARDRGGFPLTGANVLTF. The CDR3 bases are TGCAGTGCTAGAGATCGCGGCGGTTTCCCCCTGACTGGGGCCAACGTCCTGACTTTC.

This chain connects TRBV6-2 or TRBV6-3 to TRBJ2-3, with TRBD2 matching 13 bases. Germline V gene sequence: CDR1 MNHEY, CDR2 SVGEGT. V dropped 6 bases and J dropped 1; count of bases not matched to a gene: 10. This CDR3 has 18 residues. The CDR3 reads CASRILAGGQSGTDTQYF. The CDR3, as DNA: TGTGCCAGCAGAATACTAGCGGGAGGGCAAAGTGGCACAGATACGCAGTATTTT.

The rearrangement uses TRBV5-1 and TRBJ2-1, with 8 bases fitting TRBD1. This CDR3 is 13 amino acids long. V was clipped by 5 bases and J by 6 bases; unmatched bases: 4. Germline CDR1 reads SGHRS; CDR2 reads YFSETQ. The CDR3 is CASRKDRVNEQFF. Written as DNA, the CDR3 is TGCGCCAGCAGAAAGGACAGGGTCAATGAGCAGTTCTTC.

The J gene is TRBJ2-3, the V gene TRBV4-3; 11 nucleotides match TRBD2. This CDR3 is built from 20 residues. The V gene end was trimmed by 0 bases and the J gene end by 3 bases; junction bases not matched to a gene: 14. Per the germline V gene, CDR1 is LGHNA and CDR2 is YSLEER. CDR3 protein: CASSQDVVGLAGDGTDTQYF. Here the CDR3 DNA reads TGCGCCAGCAGCCAAGACGTGGTCGGACTAGCGGGTGACGGGACAGATACGCAGTATTTT.

The gene calls are TRBV13 and TRBJ2-7; D perhaps matches TRBD2 (6 bases). The ends were cut back, 3 bases at V and 4 bases at J, with 19 bases in the middle. The CDR3 loop spans 16 amino acids. Germline-derived CDR1 and CDR2 are PRHDT and FYEKMQ (reference sequence). CDR3 DNA sequence: TGTGCCAGCAGCTTTGCCGGGGTAGGCGGGGTATACGAGCAGTACTTC. This translates into CASSFAGVGGVYEQYF.

The chain couples TRBV12-3 or TRBV12-4 to TRBJ1-4; no reliable D call. V was clipped by 8 bases and J by 3 bases, with 10 bases between them. The CDR3 runs to 13 residues. The CDR3 region is CASVGSANEKLFF. Written as DNA, the CDR3 is TGTGCCAGCGTAGGGTCGGCTAATGAAAAACTGTTTTTT.

This clonotype was detected only a few times. The V gene is TRBV12-3 or TRBV12-4, the J gene TRBJ1-1; the D gene is possibly TRBD1 (6 bases). Trimming left V 7 bases short and J 0 bases short, with 12 bases between. CDR3 size: 14 residues. The CDR3 DNA follows: TGTGCCAGCACCATCAGGGGACTGAACACTGAAGCTTTCTTT. This codes for CASTIRGLNTEAFF.

This rearrangement joins TRBV14 to TRBJ2-1, with D possibly being TRBD2 (6 bases). Trimming shortened V by 1 base and J by 4 bases, and 14 bases separated the two germline ends. The CDR3 runs to 16 residues. The germline V gene encodes CDR1 SGHDN and CDR2 FVKESK. CDR3 loop: CASSQVRAGLYNEQFF. DNA for the CDR3: TGTGCCAGCAGCCAAGTTCGGGCGGGGCTGTACAATGAGCAGTTCTTC.

This clonotype was observed once. The rearrangement joins TRBV5-1 to TRBJ2-3; 9 bases are a match to TRBD2. The V and J ends lost 1 base and 3 bases, in that order; junction bases with no gene match: 6. CDR1 and CDR2 (germline): SGHRS, YFSETQ. This CDR3 has 16 residues. The CDR3 region is CASSLSKAGGTDTQYF. CDR3 DNA: TGCGCCAGCAGCTTGAGTAAAGCGGGAGGAACAGATACGCAGTATTTT.

The rearrangement uses TRBV27 and TRBJ2-7; 7 bases agree with TRBD1. The V and J ends lost 0 bases and 4 bases, in that order; junction bases with no gene match: 6. The CDR3 covers 15 residues. Germline CDR1 MNHEY, CDR2 SMNVEV (reference sequence). CDR3: CASSLSTGPSYEQYF. For the CDR3, the DNA is TGTGCCAGCAGTTTATCGACAGGGCCGAGTTACGAGCAGTACTTC.

This rearrangement joins TRBV25-1 to TRBJ1-1; D remains ambiguous. V was pared by 1 base and J by 1 base, with 10 bases between. This CDR3 is 15 amino acids long. Germline V gene sequence: CDR1 MGHDK, CDR2 SYGVNS. CDR3 residues: CASSESRTGNTEAFF. The CDR3 region has the DNA TGTGCCAGCAGTGAATCGAGGACGGGGAACACTGAAGCTTTCTTT.

This clonotype was observed a handful of times. The chain has TRBV9 and TRBJ1-2; no reliable D call. V lost 0 bases and J 3 bases, leaving 12 bases between the germline ends. CDR3 length equals 15 residues. Looked up from germline, CDR1 is SGDLS and CDR2 is YYNGEE. CDR3 residues: CASSVGQPRYYGYTF. CDR3 coding DNA: TGTGCCAGCAGCGTAGGGCAGCCTCGATACTATGGCTACACCTTC.

This clonotype has more than one count but fewer than ten. The V call is TRBV5-1, the J call TRBJ2-7, with TRBD2 matching over 7 bases. Germline loops: CDR1 SGHRS, CDR2 YFSETQ. Trimming took 0 bases from V and 3 from J; bases not matched to a gene: 6. CDR3 length: 15 amino acids. CDR3 in DNA: TGCGCCAGCAGCTTGGATCCAGGCGGGAGCTACGAGCAGTACTTC. This gives the protein CASSLDPGGSYEQYF.

At least ten counts were recorded for this clonotype. The rearrangement links TRBV10-3 to TRBJ1-5, with 9 bases lining up with TRBD1. Germline trimming cut 5 bases from V and 3 bases from J; bases unmatched to any gene: 5. The CDR3 runs 15 residues. Germline CDR1 and CDR2: ENHRY and SYGVKD. CDR3 bases: TGTGCCATCAGTCGGGACAGGGCGGACAATCAGCCCCAGCATTTT. It codes for CAISRDRADNQPQHF.

The rearrangement joins TRBV5-6 to TRBJ1-1, with D possibly TRBD1 on 5 matching bases. V lost 3 bases and J 2 bases, leaving 17 bases between the germline ends. Germline assignment: CDR1 SGHDT and CDR2 YYEEEE. The length of the CDR3 is 16 residues. The DNA for the CDR3 is TGTGCCAGCAGCTCCCGAGTGGGGCAGGGCAACACTGAAGCTTTCTTT. This gives the protein CASSSRVGQGNTEAFF. Filled out from reference TRBV5-6 and TRBJ1-1, the complete variable domain reads DAGVTQSPTHLIKTRGQQVTLRCSPKSGHDTVSWYQQALGQGPQFIFQYYEEEERQRGNFPDRFSGHQFPNYSSELNVNALLLGDSALYLCASSSRVGQGNTEAFFGQGTRLTVV.

This clonotype turned up a few times. The gene calls are TRBV7-9 and TRBJ1-1, with unresolved D. Between the trimmed V and J ends, which lost 5 bases and 4 bases, there was a span of 11 bases. The CDR3 extends over 13 amino acids. In germline, CDR1 is SEHNR, CDR2 FQNEAQ (reference sequence). The CDR3, as DNA: TGTGCCAGCAGCCCCCCGGGTTTCACTGAAGCTTTCTTT. Translated: CASSPPGFTEAFF.

This clonotype was recorded a few times. This rearrangement joins TRBV2 to TRBJ1-3; D gene uncertain. This CDR3 has 13 amino acids. The V gene's germline CDR1 is SNHLY and CDR2 FYNNEI. Trimming took 4 bases from V and 3 from J, leaving 7 bases between them. Here the CDR3 reads CASSVAIGNTIYF. In DNA, the CDR3 is TGTGCCAGCAGTGTGGCGATTGGAAACACCATATATTTT.

The chain links TRBV11-2 to TRBJ2-7; D is undetermined. Trimming cost V 6 bases and J 1 base, with 13 bases left between them. Looked up from germline, CDR1 is SGHAT and CDR2 is FQNNGV. The CDR3 totals 14 residues. CDR3 region: CASSYHLPSYEQYF. The CDR3 DNA reads TGTGCCAGCAGTTACCACTTACCGTCCTACGAGCAGTACTTC.

This clonotype was counted a few times. The chain employs TRBV5-1 and TRBJ1-6; 8 positions agree with TRBD1. This CDR3 contains 15 residues. The J segment lost 9 bases and the V segment lost 4 bases, leaving 9 bases of the junction unmatched. The V gene's germline CDR1 is SGHRS and CDR2 YFSETQ. The CDR3 region has the DNA TGCGCCAGCAGCGCCGGACAGGGTGGTGGTTCACCCCTCCACTTT. This translates into CASSAGQGGGSPLHF.

This chain joins TRBV6-4 and TRBJ2-1, with 11 nucleotides matching TRBD2. Germline V gene lookup returns CDR1 MRHNA and CDR2 SNTAGT. J lost 6 bases, V lost 4 bases, and 2 bases had no gene match. The CDR3 extends over 14 amino acids. Here the CDR3 reads CASSGLAGSNEQFF. DNA for the CDR3: TGTGCCAGCAGTGGACTAGCGGGATCCAATGAGCAGTTCTTC.

At least ten counts were recorded for this clonotype. The J gene is TRBJ1-1, the V gene TRBV6-1; TRBD1 might be the D (6 bases). Deletions cut 7 bases from V and 0 bases from J, with 15 bases between. Germline V lookup: CDR1 MNHNS, CDR2 SASEGT. The CDR3 spans 15 residues. This CDR3 is CASTVATGMNTEAFF. The CDR3 bases are TGTGCCAGCACCGTGGCGACAGGAATGAACACTGAAGCTTTCTTT.